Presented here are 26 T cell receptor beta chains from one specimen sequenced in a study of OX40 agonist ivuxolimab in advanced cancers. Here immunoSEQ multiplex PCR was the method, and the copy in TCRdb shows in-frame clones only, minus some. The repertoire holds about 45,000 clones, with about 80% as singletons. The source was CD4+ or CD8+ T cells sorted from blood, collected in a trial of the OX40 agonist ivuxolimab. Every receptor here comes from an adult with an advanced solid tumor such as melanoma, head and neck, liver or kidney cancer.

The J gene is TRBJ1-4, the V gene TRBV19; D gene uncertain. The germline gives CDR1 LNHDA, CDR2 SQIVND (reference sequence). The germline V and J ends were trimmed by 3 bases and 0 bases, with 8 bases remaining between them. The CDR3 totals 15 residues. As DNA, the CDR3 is TGTGCCAGTAGTATCGGAGTTTCAACTAATGAAAAACTGTTTTTT. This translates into CASSIGVSTNEKLFF.

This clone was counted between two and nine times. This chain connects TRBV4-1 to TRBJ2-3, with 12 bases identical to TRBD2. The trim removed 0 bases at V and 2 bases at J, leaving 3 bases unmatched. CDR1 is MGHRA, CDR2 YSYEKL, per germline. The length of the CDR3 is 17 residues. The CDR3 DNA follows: TGCGCCAGCAGCCAAGAACTAGCGGGGGGTTACACAGATACGCAGTATTTT. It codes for CASSQELAGGYTDTQYF.

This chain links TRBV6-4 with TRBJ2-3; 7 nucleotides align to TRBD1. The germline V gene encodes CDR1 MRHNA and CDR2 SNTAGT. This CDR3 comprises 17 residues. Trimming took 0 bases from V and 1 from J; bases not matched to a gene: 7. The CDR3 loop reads CASSDSGQIRGTDTQYF. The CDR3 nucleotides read TGTGCCAGCAGTGACTCGGGACAGATCCGGGGCACAGATACGCAGTATTTT.

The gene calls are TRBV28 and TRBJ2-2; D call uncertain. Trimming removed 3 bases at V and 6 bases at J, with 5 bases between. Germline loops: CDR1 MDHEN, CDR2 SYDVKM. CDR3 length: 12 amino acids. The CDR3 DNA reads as TGTGCCAGCAGTTTGGTAGCCGGGGAGCTGTTTTTT. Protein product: CASSLVAGELFF.

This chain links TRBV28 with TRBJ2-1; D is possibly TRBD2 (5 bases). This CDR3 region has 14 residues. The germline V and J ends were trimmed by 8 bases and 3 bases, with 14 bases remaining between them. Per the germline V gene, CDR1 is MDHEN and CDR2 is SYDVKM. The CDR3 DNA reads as TGTGCCAGCGACCCTTCCGGGAACTACAATGAGCAGTTCTTC. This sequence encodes CASDPSGNYNEQFF.

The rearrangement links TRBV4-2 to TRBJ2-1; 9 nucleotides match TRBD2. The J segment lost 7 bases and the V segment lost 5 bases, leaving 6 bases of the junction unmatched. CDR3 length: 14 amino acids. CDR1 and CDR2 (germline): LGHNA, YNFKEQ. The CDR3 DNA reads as TGTGCCAGCAGCGGCGGGGGGGCAGATAATGAGCAGTTCTTC. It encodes CASSGGGADNEQFF.

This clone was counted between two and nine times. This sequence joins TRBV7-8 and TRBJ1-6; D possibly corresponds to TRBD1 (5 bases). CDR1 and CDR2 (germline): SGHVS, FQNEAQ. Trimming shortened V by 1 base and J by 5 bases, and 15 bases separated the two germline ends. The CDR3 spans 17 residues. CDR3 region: CASSLGGPPDDNSPLHF. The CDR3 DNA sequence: TGTGCCAGCAGCTTAGGGGGACCTCCGGATGATAATTCACCCCTCCACTTT.

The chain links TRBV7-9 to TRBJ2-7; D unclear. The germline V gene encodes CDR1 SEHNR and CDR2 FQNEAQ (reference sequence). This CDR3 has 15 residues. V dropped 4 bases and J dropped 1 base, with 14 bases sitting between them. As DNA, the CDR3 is TGTGCCAGCAGCTCCCACAGTTCCGGGTCCTACGAGCAGTACTTC. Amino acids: CASSSHSSGSYEQYF.

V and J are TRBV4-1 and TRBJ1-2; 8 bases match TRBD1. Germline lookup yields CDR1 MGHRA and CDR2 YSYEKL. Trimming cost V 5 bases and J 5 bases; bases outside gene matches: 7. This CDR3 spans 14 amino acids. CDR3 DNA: TGCGCCAGCAGCTACCCCGGACAGGGATATGGCTACACCTTC. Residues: CASSYPGQGYGYTF.

The CDR3 reads CASSSTGLAYEQYF. CDR3 sequence (DNA): TGTGCCAGCAGTTCTACAGGCCTCGCCTACGAGCAGTACTTC. The rearrangement links TRBV6-6 to TRBJ2-7; possibly TRBD1 for D (5 bases). The CDR3 contains 14 residues. Trimming stripped 4 bases from V and 2 bases from J, with 12 bases between. CDR1 MNHNY and CDR2 SVGAGI come from the germline V gene (reference sequence).

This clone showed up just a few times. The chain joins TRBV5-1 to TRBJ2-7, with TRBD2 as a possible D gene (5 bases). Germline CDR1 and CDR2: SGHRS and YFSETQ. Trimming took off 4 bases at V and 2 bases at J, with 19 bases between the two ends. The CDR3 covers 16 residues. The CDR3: CASSRLSSDSPYEQYF. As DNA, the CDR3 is TGCGCCAGCAGCCGCCTCTCTTCGGACTCCCCCTACGAGCAGTACTTC. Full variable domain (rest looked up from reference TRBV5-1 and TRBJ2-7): KAGVTQTPRYLIKTRGQQVTLSCSPISGHRSVSWYQQTPGQGLQFLFEYFSETQRNKGNFPGRFSGRQFSNSRSEMNVSTLELGDSALYLCASSRLSSDSPYEQYFGPGTRLTVT.

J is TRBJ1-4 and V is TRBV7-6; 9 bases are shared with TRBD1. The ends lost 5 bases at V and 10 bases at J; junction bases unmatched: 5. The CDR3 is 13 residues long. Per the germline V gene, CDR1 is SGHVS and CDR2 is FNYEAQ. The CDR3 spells CASSQDRGGKLFF. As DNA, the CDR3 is TGTGCCAGCAGCCAGGACAGGGGCGGAAAACTGTTTTTT.

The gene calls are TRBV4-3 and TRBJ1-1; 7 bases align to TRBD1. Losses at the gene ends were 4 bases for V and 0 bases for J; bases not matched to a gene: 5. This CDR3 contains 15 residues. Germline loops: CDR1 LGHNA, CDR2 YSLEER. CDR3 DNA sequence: TGCGCCAGCAGCCTCGGGACAGCGGTGAACACTGAAGCTTTCTTT. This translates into CASSLGTAVNTEAFF.

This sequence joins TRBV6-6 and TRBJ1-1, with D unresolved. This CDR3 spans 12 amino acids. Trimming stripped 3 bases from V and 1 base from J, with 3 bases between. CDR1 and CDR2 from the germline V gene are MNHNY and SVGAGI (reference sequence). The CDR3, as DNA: TGTGCCAGCAGTTATGCGAACACTGAAGCTTTCTTT. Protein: CASSYANTEAFF.

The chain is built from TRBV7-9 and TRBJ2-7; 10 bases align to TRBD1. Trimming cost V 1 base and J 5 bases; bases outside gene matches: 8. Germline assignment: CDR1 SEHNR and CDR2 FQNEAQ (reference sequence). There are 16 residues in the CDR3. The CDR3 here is CASSLVPGQGLDEQYF. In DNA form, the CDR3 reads TGTGCCAGCAGCTTAGTCCCGGGACAGGGGCTCGACGAGCAGTACTTC.

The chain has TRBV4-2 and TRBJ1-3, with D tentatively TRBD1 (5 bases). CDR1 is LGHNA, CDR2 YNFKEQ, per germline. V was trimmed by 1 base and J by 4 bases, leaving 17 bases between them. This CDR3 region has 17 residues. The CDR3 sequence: CASSQGTTDFGGNTIYF. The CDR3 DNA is TGTGCCAGCAGCCAAGGGACAACGGATTTCGGAGGAAACACCATATATTTT.

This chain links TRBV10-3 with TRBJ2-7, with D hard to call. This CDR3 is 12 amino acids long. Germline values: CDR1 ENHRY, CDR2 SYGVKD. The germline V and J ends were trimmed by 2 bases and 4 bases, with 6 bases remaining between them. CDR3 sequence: CAISEEGYEQYF. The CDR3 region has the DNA TGTGCCATCAGTGAGGAAGGGTACGAGCAGTACTTC.

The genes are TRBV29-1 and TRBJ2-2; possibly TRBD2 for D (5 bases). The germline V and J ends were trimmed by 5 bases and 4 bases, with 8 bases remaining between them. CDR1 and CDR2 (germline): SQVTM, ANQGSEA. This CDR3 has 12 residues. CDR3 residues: CSVNRGTGELFF. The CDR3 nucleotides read TGCAGCGTTAATCGGGGCACCGGGGAGCTGTTTTTT.

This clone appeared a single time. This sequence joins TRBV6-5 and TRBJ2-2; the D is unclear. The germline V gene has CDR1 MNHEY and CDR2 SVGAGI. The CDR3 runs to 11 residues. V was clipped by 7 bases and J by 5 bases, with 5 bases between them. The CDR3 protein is CASKGTGELFF. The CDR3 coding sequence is TGTGCCAGCAAGGGAACCGGGGAGCTGTTTTTT.

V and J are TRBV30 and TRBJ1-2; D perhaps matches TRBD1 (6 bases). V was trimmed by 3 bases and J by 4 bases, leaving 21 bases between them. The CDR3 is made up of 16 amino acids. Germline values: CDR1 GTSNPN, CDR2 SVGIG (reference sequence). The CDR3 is CAWSAPTGQTLYGYTF. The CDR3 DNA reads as TGTGCCTGGAGCGCGCCAACAGGGCAAACTCTCTATGGCTACACCTTC.

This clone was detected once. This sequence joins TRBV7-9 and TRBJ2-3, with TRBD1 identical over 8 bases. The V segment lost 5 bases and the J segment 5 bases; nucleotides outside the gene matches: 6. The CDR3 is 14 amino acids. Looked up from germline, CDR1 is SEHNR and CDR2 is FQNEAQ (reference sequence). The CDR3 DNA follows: TGTGCCAGCAGCCCACAGGGGGTGTTAGATACGCAGTATTTT. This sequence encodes CASSPQGVLDTQYF.

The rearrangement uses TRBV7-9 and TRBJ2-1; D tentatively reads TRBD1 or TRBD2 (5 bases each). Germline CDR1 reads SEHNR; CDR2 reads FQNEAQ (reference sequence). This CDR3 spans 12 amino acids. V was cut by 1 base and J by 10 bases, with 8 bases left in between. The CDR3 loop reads CASSLGGMEQFF. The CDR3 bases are TGTGCCAGCAGCTTAGGGGGGATGGAGCAGTTCTTC.

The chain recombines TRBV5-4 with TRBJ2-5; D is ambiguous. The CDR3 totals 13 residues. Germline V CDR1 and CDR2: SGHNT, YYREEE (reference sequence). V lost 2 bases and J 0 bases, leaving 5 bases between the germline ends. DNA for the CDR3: TGTGCCAGCAGCTTCCCGTACCAAGAGACCCAGTACTTC. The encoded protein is CASSFPYQETQYF.

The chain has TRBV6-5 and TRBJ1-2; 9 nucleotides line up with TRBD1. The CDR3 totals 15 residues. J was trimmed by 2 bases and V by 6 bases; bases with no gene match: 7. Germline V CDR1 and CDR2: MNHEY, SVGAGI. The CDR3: CASRTGTGLNYGYTF. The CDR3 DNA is TGTGCCAGCAGAACCGGGACAGGGTTGAACTATGGCTACACCTTC.

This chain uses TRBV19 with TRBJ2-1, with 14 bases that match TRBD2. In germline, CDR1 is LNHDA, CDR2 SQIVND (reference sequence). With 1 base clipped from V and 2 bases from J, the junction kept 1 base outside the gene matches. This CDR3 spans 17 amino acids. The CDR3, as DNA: TGTGCCAGTAGTATAGCGGGACTAGCGGGAGCCTACAATGAGCAGTTCTTC. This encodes CASSIAGLAGAYNEQFF.

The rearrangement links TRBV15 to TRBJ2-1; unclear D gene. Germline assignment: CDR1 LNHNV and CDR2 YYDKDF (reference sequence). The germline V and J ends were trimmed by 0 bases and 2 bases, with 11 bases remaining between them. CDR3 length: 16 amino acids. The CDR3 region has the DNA TGTGCCACCAGCAGAGATCTGGGCGGCCCCTACAATGAGCAGTTCTTC. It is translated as CATSRDLGGPYNEQFF.